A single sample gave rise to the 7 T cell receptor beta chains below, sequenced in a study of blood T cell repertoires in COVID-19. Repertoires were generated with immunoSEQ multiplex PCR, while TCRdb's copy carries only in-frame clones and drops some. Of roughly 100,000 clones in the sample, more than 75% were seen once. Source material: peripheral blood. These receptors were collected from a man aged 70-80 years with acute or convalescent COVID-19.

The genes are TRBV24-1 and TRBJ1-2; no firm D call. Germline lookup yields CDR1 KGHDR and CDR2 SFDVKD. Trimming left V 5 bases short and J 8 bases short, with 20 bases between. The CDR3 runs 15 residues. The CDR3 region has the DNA TGTGCCACCAGTGTCCCGGGAGCCTCACGGGGAGGCTACACCTTC. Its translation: CATSVPGASRGGYTF.

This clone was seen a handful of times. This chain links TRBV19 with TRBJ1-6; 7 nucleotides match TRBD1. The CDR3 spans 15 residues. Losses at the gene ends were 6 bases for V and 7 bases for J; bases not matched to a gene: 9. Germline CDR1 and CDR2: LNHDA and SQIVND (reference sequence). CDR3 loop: CASSAPGQRNSPLHF. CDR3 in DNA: TGTGCCAGTAGCGCTCCGGGACAGCGAAATTCACCCCTCCACTTT.

Here the CDR3 reads CASSVRTDTEAFF. CDR3 bases: TGTGCCAGCAGTGTGAGAACAGACACTGAAGCTTTCTTT. This rearrangement joins TRBV2 to TRBJ1-1; D ambiguous. Germline V gene sequence: CDR1 SNHLY, CDR2 FYNNEI. V was pared by 4 bases and J by 3 bases, with 9 bases between. The CDR3 sequence is 13 residues long.

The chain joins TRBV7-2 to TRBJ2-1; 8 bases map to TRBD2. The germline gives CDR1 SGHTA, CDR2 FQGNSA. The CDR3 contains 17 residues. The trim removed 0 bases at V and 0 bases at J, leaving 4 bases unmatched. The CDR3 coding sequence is TGTGCCAGCAGCTTAGCTTTTCGGGGGGGCTCCTACAATGAGCAGTTCTTC. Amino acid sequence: CASSLAFRGGSYNEQFF.

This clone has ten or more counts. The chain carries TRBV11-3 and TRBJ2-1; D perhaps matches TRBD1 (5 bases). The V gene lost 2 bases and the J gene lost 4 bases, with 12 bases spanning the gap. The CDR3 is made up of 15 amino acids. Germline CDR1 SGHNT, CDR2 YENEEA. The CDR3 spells CASSLSEAGYNEQFF. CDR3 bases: TGTGCCAGCAGCTTAAGTGAGGCAGGGTACAATGAGCAGTTCTTC.

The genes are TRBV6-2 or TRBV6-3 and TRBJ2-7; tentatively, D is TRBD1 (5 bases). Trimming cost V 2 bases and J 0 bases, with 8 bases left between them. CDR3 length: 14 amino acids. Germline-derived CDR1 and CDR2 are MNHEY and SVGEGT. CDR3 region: CASSYGHFSYEQYV. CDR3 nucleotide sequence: TGTGCCAGCAGTTACGGACATTTCTCCTACGAGCAGTACGTC.

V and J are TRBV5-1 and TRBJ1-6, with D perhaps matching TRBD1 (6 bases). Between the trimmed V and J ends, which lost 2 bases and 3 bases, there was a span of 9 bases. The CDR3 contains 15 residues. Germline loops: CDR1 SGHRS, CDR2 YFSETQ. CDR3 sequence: CASSFQTGYNSPLHF. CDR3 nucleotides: TGCGCCAGCAGCTTCCAGACAGGCTATAATTCACCCCTCCACTTT.